In its sample, the clone carrying this T cell receptor (beta chain) was seen a few times. Its antigen is currently unknown. These data are taken from a study of cytomegalovirus exposure and HLA in healthy donors. Notes on the study in general: CMV antigen specificity was confirmed in vitro for a few CMV-associated chains. Cytomegalovirus association was assigned to more than 150 TCR beta chains. About 87% or about 30% of the time was how often most TCR beta V segments were productive, according to an earlier analysis.

PCR primers comprised 60 Vbeta and 13 Jbeta primers. Original data processing: Later analysis identified 65 million to 80 million unique TCR beta chains, 9 million to 13 million shared. The protocol was immunoSEQ multiplex PCR, while the TCRdb copy is restricted to in-frame clones and leaves out a portion. The V and J calls and the clone size are those of that table, but D and trimming were determined from the DNA. In the table there are over 100,000 clones, roughly 9% of which are singletons. Sequenced: PBMCs. The source is a woman in her 40s in good health and CMV-seropositive.

The CDR3 loop is CASSFLRLRQETQYF. The CDR3 nucleotides are TGTGCCAGCAGCTTCTTAAGACTGAGACAAGAGACCCAGTACTTC. The gene calls are TRBV5-6 and TRBJ2-5; D remains unclear. The CDR3 is made up of 15 amino acids. V dropped 2 bases and J dropped 2 bases, with 13 bases sitting between them. Per germline, CDR1 SGHDT and CDR2 YYEEEE.